This T cell receptor beta chain was identified in a study of post-analysis software for immune sequencing data. General study findings and limits: Controls had significantly higher normalized Chao1 diversity than multiple sclerosis patients. The F measure placed samples prepared in the same batch into strongly shared clusters. Elevated frequency relative to controls characterized roughly five TRBV segments in patients, TRBV5-6, TRBV5-1 and TRBV20-1 among them.

There are 17 residues in the CDR3. The V end lost 2 bases, the J end lost 4 bases, and 15 bases lay between the germline ends. Germline CDR1 MGHRA, CDR2 YSYEKL. As concerns this clonotype: Its antigen is still unknown.

Sequencing libraries made from TCR beta cDNA carried unique molecular identifiers. TCRdb passed the PCR reads through MiXCR, listing each CDR3 protein once. Altogether 820,000 or so distinct CDR3 sequences are present, 53% being singletons, with the ten largest covering under 6%. The chain carries TRBV4-1 and TRBJ2-6; tentative D call: TRBD1 (6 bases). This sequence was found in a girl aged 5-17 years with multiple sclerosis. Sequenced sample: blood. The CDR3 sequence is CASSQTGTIPGANVLTF. The DNA for the CDR3 is TGCGCCAGCAGCCAAACCGGGACAATTCCCGGGGCCAACGTCCTGACTTTC.